This T cell receptor beta chain comes out of a study of regulatory T cells in long-lasting Graves disease. Per germline, CDR1 GTSNPN and CDR2 SVGIG (reference sequence). V was clipped by 2 bases and J by 9 bases, with 8 bases between them. This CDR3 spans 11 amino acids. At least ten counts were recorded for this clonotype. Sample time point: newly diagnosed GD, antithyroid drugs for less than 3 months. PBMC RNA was the source of the TCR library. Graves' disease diagnosis used American Thyroid Association guidelines. Relying on iRepertoire HTBI primers and Arm-PCR of CDR3 regions, the team built TCR beta libraries. TCRdb ran MiXCR on the multiplex PCR reads and lists one entry per CDR3 protein. The profile covers some 370,000 distinct CDR3 sequences, with about an eighth appearing a single time and approximately 19% taken by the ten largest. These data were likewise used in another study, on T cells in Graves' hyperthyroidism and ophthalmopathy. According to that study: Most thyroid clonotypes expanded above 0.001 were also detected in blood.

The TCR was taken from a woman under 30 with Graves disease. The starting material was peripheral blood mononuclear cells (PBMCs), obtained at new diagnosis, from a patient treated with antithyroid drugs. The gene calls are TRBV30 and TRBJ2-1; D is uncertain. The CDR3, as DNA: TGTGCCTGGAGTAGTGAGAGTGAGCAGTTCTTC. Its protein product is CAWSSESEQFF. The variable domain in full, with the rest retrieved from reference TRBV30 and TRBJ2-1, is SQTIHQWPATLVQPVGSPLSLECTVEGTSNPNLYWYRQAAGRGLQLLFYSVGIGQISSEVPQNLSASRPQDRQFILSSKKLLLSDSGFYLCAWSSESEQFFGPGTRLTVL.